A selection of T cell receptor beta chains follows, all from one sample in a study of vaccination and CD4 T cells after COVID-19. TCRdb reanalysed the PCR reads using MiXCR and keeps one entry per CDR3 protein. The table records 15,000 or so distinct CDR3 sequences, roughly 34% of them present only once. Antigen specificity for these receptors is unknown. Material: CD4+ T cells from blood, cultured in vitro. These receptors originate from a human donor who had recovered from COVID-19. Both conserved end residues are part of each CDR3. A D gene is named only where the DNA matches it firmly. Not all rows give a size; the values are once, few, many and, for expanded clones, a class.

NA	few	TRBV6-1	TRBJ2-5	CASSNQQETQYF	TGTGCCAGCAGTAACCAACAAGAGACCCAGTACTTC
TRBD1	once	TRBV28	TRBJ2-3	CASLRAGGVSADTQYF	TGTGCCAGCCTTCGGGCAGGGGGTGTATCGGCAGATACGCAGTATTTT
TRBD1	NA	TRBV4-2	TRBJ1-5	CASSQGDRGSSNQPQHF	TGTGCCAGCAGCCAAGGGGACAGGGGAAGTAGCAATCAGCCCCAGCATTTT
TRBD1	NA	TRBV19	TRBJ2-7	CASSGTGGYEQYF	TGTGCCAGTTCCGGGACAGGGGGCTACGAGCAGTACTTC
NA	few	TRBV20-1	TRBJ2-3	CSASVVGDTQYF	TGCAGTGCTAGTGTGGTTGGAGATACGCAGTATTTT
TRBD1	few	TRBV27	TRBJ2-3	CASYGQGLRTDTQYF	TGTGCCAGCTATGGACAGGGCTTACGCACAGATACGCAGTATTTT
TRBD2	NA	TRBV27	TRBJ2-3	CASSLNRLALGTDTQYF	TGTGCCAGCAGTTTAAACCGACTAGCCCTAGGCACAGATACGCAGTATTTT
TRBD1	medium-sized	TRBV20-1	TRBJ1-5	CSAKSGTGHQPQHF	TGCAGTGCCAAATCCGGGACAGGGCATCAGCCCCAGCATTTT
TRBD1	NA	TRBV5-1	TRBJ2-3	CASSRLDRDTDTQYF	TGCGCCAGCAGCCGACTCGACAGGGACACAGATACGCAGTATTTT
NA	NA	TRBV28	TRBJ2-7	CASRLQGEKYEQYF	TGTGCCAGCAGGTTGCAGGGAGAGAAATACGAGCAGTACTTC
TRBD2	NA	TRBV7-6	TRBJ2-1	CASSRRPSGNNEQFF	TGTGCCAGCAGCAGAAGACCTAGCGGGAACAATGAGCAGTTCTTC
TRBD1	NA	TRBV24-1	TRBJ2-7	CATSEGQGATYEQYF	TGTGCCACCAGTGAAGGACAGGGAGCCACCTACGAGCAGTACTTC
TRBD1	NA	TRBV18	TRBJ1-6	CASSTDRARNSPLHF	TGTGCCAGCTCAACCGACAGGGCCAGGAATTCACCCCTCCACTTT
TRBD1	NA	TRBV6-1	TRBJ2-7	CASSEGTGGAYEQYF	TGTGCCAGCAGTGAAGGGACAGGGGGCGCCTACGAGCAGTACTTC
NA	few	TRBV5-6	TRBJ1-1	CASSLSQTLEAFF	TGTGCCAGCAGCTTGTCCCAGACCCTTGAAGCTTTCTTT
TRBD1	NA	TRBV27	TRBJ1-1	CASRPMTGDTEAFF	TGTGCCAGCAGGCCGATGACAGGGGACACTGAAGCTTTCTTT
TRBD2	NA	TRBV10-3	TRBJ2-1	CAISEGGGFEQFF	TGTGCCATCAGTGAGGGGGGGGGATTTGAGCAGTTCTTC
NA	NA	TRBV6-5	TRBJ1-2	CASSYTPGGDPYGYTF	TGTGCCAGCAGTTATACCCCCGGGGGCGACCCCTATGGCTACACCTTC
NA	few	TRBV7-9	TRBJ2-5	CASSPRTSIQTQYF	TGTGCCAGCAGCCCCCGAACTAGTATTCAGACCCAGTACTTC
TRBD2	NA	TRBV30	TRBJ2-3	CAYTSGSVADTQYF	TGTGCCTATACTAGCGGGAGTGTGGCAGATACGCAGTATTTT
TRBD2	medium-sized	TRBV6-5	TRBJ2-5	CASSYSASGRAGETQYF	TGTGCCAGCAGTTACTCGGCTAGCGGGAGGGCTGGCGAGACCCAGTACTTC
NA	NA	TRBV4-1	TRBJ1-5	CASSQEQRVSNQPQHF	TGCGCCAGCAGCCAAGAGCAAAGGGTTAGCAATCAGCCCCAGCATTTT
TRBD1	NA	TRBV6-5	TRBJ1-1	CASSYNRGLTEAFF	TGTGCCAGCAGTTACAACAGGGGATTGACTGAAGCTTTCTTT
NA	NA	TRBV7-3	TRBJ2-1	CASSSDGYNEQFF	TGTGCCAGCAGCTCGGACGGCTACAATGAGCAGTTCTTC
TRBD1	NA	TRBV27	TRBJ1-2	CASSSSRGAAGYTF	TGTGCCAGCAGTTCTTCCAGGGGGGCAGCGGGCTACACCTTC
NA	NA	TRBV5-6	TRBJ2-1	CASSPLWLASYNEQFF	TGTGCCAGCAGCCCTCTTTGGCTTGCCTCCTACAATGAGCAGTTCTTC
NA	NA	TRBV12-3/TRBV12-4	TRBJ1-2	CASSPGPEAYTF	TGTGCCAGCAGTCCGGGACCGGAGGCCTACACCTTC
NA	NA	TRBV29-1	TRBJ2-5	CSGQYQETQYF	TGCAGCGGACAGTACCAAGAGACCCAGTACTTC
NA	NA	TRBV11-1	TRBJ2-5	CASSLYEETQYF	TGTGCCAGCAGCTTATATGAAGAGACCCAGTACTTC
NA	NA	TRBV7-9	TRBJ2-5	CASSLIGLGGQETQYF	TGTGCCAGCAGCTTAATAGGGTTGGGTGGACAAGAGACCCAGTACTTC
TRBD2	NA	TRBV30	TRBJ2-3	CALTSGAITDTQYF	TGTGCCTTGACTAGCGGGGCGATCACAGATACGCAGTATTTT
NA	NA	TRBV20-1	TRBJ1-1	CSARYRAEAFF	TGCAGTGCTCGATACCGAGCTGAAGCTTTCTTT
NA	NA	TRBV4-3	TRBJ2-1	CASSQEQRNEQFF	TGCGCCAGCAGCCAAGAGCAACGCAATGAGCAGTTCTTC
NA	NA	TRBV5-4	TRBJ1-1	CASSLTGRTEAFF	TGTGCCAGCAGCTTGACAGGGAGGACTGAAGCTTTCTTT
NA	NA	TRBV7-3	TRBJ2-1	CASSSGPEGTNEQFF	TGTGCCAGCAGCTCGGGACCAGAGGGAACCAATGAGCAGTTCTTC
TRBD2	few	TRBV25-1	TRBJ2-5	CASSPGGGREETQYF	TGTGCCAGCAGTCCAGGTGGGGGGAGGGAAGAGACCCAGTACTTC
NA	NA	TRBV2	TRBJ2-2	CASRVSTYTGELFF	TGTGCCAGCAGGGTGTCTACGTACACCGGGGAGCTGTTTTTT
NA	NA	TRBV15	TRBJ2-3	CATSRGGGSTDTQYF	TGTGCCACCAGCAGAGGAGGCGGAAGCACAGATACGCAGTATTTT
NA	NA	TRBV27	TRBJ2-7	CASSFRGARNGEQYF	TGTGCCAGCAGTTTTAGGGGGGCGCGAAATGGCGAGCAGTACTTC
TRBD1	NA	TRBV27	TRBJ2-7	CASRDRAFSYEQYF	TGTGCCAGCAGAGACAGGGCATTCTCCTACGAGCAGTACTTC
NA	few	TRBV6-1	TRBJ1-2	CASTDNYGYTF	TGTGCCAGCACAGATAACTATGGCTACACCTTC
NA	few	TRBV7-8	TRBJ1-3	CASSYGAGNSGNTIYF	TGTGCCAGCAGTTACGGGGCAGGTAACTCTGGAAACACCATATATTTT
TRBD1	NA	TRBV7-9	TRBJ1-4	CASSNRGIGEKLFF	TGTGCCAGCAGCAACAGGGGTATAGGGGAAAAACTGTTTTTT
NA	NA	TRBV7-2	TRBJ2-3	CASSLIGAGTDTQYF	TGTGCCAGCAGCTTAATCGGGGCCGGCACAGATACGCAGTATTTT
TRBD2	few	TRBV4-3	TRBJ2-5	CASSQAGGGETQYF	TGCGCCAGCAGCCAAGCGGGAGGTGGAGAGACCCAGTACTTC
NA	NA	TRBV5-1	TRBJ2-6	CASSSMGGGANVLTF	TGCGCCAGCAGCTCCATGGGAGGTGGGGCCAACGTCCTGACTTTC
NA	few	TRBV7-9	TRBJ2-5	CASSPGFFGQETQYF	TGTGCCAGCAGCCCCGGTTTTTTCGGCCAAGAGACCCAGTACTTC
TRBD2	NA	TRBV5-6	TRBJ2-7	CASSLFQRDVYEQYF	TGTGCCAGCAGCTTGTTCCAGCGGGATGTATACGAGCAGTACTTC
NA	NA	TRBV20-1	TRBJ2-5	CSARRGVGQETQYF	TGCAGTGCTCGTCGAGGGGTGGGGCAAGAGACCCAGTACTTC